This T cell receptor (beta chain) was documented in a study of lymphopenia after photon versus proton radiotherapy. Notes on the study in general: Post-nadir diversity loss with photons came from oligoclonal expansion, particularly CD8+ Temra cells.

Generated by immunoSEQ multiplex PCR, the TCRdb table keeps only in-frame clones and is missing some. The sample lists approximately 47,000 clones; 65% to 90% were seen once. The CDR3 has 15 residues. Trimming took 6 bases from V and 4 from J, leaving 19 bases between them. Germline loops: CDR1 MNHEY, CDR2 SVGAGI. Notes on this clone: What it binds is unknown.

This sequence was found in a man aged 35 to 55 with gastric cancer. The sequencing here drew on peripheral blood, taken from a patient treated with photon-based radiotherapy. The chain is built from TRBV6-5 and TRBJ2-7, with D possibly being TRBD1 (5 bases). The CDR3 protein is CASRTGLSQAYEQYF. The CDR3, as DNA: TGTGCCAGCAGAACGGGTTTATCACAGGCTTACGAGCAGTACTTC.